Detailed here is one T cell receptor beta chain. Its antigen remains unidentified. This CDR3 has 13 amino acids. The J segment lost 5 bases and the V segment lost 5 bases, leaving 4 bases of the junction unmatched. Germline CDR1 is SSHAT and CDR2 is FNYEAQ (reference sequence). Expressed TCRB transcripts were sequenced because the isolated RNA had all been reverse transcribed beforehand. The repertoire was sequenced with immunoSEQ multiplex PCR; TCRdb's copy has only in-frame clones and lacks some. This sample has almost 350,000 clones; 9.3% occur once, and the top ten carry about 1%. This specimen comes from a study of beta chain features in type 1 diabetes. Study information: Analysis included more than 90 million sorted cells drawn from all samples.

Post-sort purity exceeded 98% for all sorted populations. The study's findings and limits: Type 1 diabetes patients had moderately but significantly shorter TCRB CDR3s in all four CD4+ subsets.

The V and J genes are TRBV7-7 and TRBJ2-3, with 7 bases lining up with TRBD1. The receptor was isolated from a man aged 25-45 years with type 1 diabetes. Sample: central memory CD4+ T cells from blood. CDR3 protein: CASSPAGGDTQYF. CDR3 DNA sequence: TGTGCCAGCAGCCCAGCAGGGGGAGATACGCAGTATTTT.